The sequence of this T cell receptor beta chain was determined in a study of blood T cell repertoires in COVID-19. Clones were sequenced by immunoSEQ multiplex PCR, and TCRdb holds only the in-frame ones, with some missing. The data contain about 35,000 clones, around 87% of them seen just once; the ten biggest clones take up around 40%. CDR3 length: 16 amino acids. CDR1 is SGHVS, CDR2 FNYEAQ, per germline. V lost 5 bases to trimming and J lost 6 bases; unmatched junction nucleotides: 13. This clone was seen a few times. The sequenced sample consisted of peripheral blood. The clonotype originates from a human donor in a cohort sampled during active COVID-19. The chain employs TRBV7-6 and TRBJ1-5, with 7 bases matching TRBD1. CDR3 in DNA: TGTGCCAGCAGCCCTTCCGGGCTGGGACAGCTTCAGCCCCAGCATTTT. As protein: CASSPSGLGQLQPQHF.